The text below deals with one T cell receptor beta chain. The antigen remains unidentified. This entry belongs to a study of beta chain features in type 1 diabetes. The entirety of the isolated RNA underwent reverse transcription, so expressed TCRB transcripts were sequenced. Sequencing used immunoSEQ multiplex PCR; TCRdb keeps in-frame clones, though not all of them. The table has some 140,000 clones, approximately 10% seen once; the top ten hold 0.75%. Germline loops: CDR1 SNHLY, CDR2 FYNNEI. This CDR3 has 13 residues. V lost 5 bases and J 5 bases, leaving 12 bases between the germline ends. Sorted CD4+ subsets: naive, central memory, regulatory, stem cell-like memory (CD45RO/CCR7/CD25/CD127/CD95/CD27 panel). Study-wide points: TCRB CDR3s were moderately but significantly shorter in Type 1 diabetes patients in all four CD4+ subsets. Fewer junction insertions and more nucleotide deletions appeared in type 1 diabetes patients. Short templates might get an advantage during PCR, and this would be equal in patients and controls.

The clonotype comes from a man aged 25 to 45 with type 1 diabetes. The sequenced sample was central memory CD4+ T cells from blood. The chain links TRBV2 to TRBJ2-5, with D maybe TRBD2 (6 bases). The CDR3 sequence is CASSWGDEETQYF. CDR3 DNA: TGTGCCAGCAGTTGGGGGGACGAGGAGACCCAGTACTTC.